Described below is a single T cell receptor beta chain sequence and its context. Its antigen is currently unknown. The PCR used 60 Vbeta and 13 Jbeta primers. Repertoires were generated with immunoSEQ multiplex PCR, while TCRdb's copy carries only in-frame clones and drops some. The sample records fewer than 95,000 clones, approximately 57% being singletons. The source of the sample is a study of cytomegalovirus exposure and HLA in healthy donors. Overall study findings and caveats: One cluster of highly shared sequence variants probably arose as a sequencing artifact.

Trimming took 4 bases from V and 0 from J, leaving 19 bases between them. Germline V gene data show CDR1 as SGHRS and CDR2 as YFSETQ. The CDR3 contains 17 residues. The clonotype comes from a woman aged 25 to 39 in good health and CMV-seronegative. The gene calls are TRBV5-1 and TRBJ2-5; a weak D match, TRBD1 (6 bases). Sequences were obtained from PBMCs. Here the CDR3 reads CASSVARDTPYQETQYF. The CDR3 DNA reads TGCGCCAGCAGCGTTGCTCGGGACACCCCGTACCAAGAGACCCAGTACTTC. Full variable domain (rest looked up from reference TRBV5-1 and TRBJ2-5): KAGVTQTPRYLIKTRGQQVTLSCSPISGHRSVSWYQQTPGQGLQFLFEYFSETQRNKGNFPGRFSGRQFSNSRSEMNVSTLELGDSALYLCASSVARDTPYQETQYFGPGTRLLVL.